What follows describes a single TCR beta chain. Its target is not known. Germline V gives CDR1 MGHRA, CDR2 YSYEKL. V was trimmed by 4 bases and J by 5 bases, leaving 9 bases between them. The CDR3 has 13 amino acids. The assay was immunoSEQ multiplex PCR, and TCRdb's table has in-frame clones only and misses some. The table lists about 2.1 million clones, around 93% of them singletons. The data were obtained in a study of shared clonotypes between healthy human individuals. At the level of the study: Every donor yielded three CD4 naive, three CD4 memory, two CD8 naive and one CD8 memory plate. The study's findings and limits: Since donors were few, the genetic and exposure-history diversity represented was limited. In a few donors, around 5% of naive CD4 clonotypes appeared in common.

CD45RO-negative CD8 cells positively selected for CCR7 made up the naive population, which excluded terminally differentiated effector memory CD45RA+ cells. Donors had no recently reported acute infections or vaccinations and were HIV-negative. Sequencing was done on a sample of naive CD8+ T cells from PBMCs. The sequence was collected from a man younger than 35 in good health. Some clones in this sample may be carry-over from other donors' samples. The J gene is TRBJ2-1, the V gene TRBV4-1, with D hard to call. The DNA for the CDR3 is TGCGCCAGCAGCCTACGACTGAACAATGAGCAGTTCTTC. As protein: CASSLRLNNEQFF.